These 24 T cell receptor beta chains came from one sample sequenced in a study of T cell changes during pregnancy in multiple sclerosis. The assay was immunoSEQ multiplex PCR, and TCRdb's table has in-frame clones only and misses some. Of roughly 90,000 clones in the sample, 75% to 95% were seen once. This specimen consisted of peripheral blood, obtained in the first trimester of pregnancy. These receptor sequences come from a female donor in good health, enrolled as a control in a pregnancy study.

The chain is built from TRBV11-2 and TRBJ1-2; D is possibly TRBD1 (5 bases). This CDR3 is 15 amino acids long. Between the trimmed V and J ends, which lost 1 base and 3 bases, there was a span of 12 bases. CDR1 and CDR2 from the germline V gene are SGHAT and FQNNGV. The CDR3 here is CASSLGTPLDYGYTF. The CDR3 DNA reads TGTGCCAGCAGCTTAGGGACACCTTTGGACTATGGCTACACCTTC. The full variable domain, completed using reference TRBV11-2 and TRBJ1-2, is EAGVAQSPRYKIIEKRQSVAFWCNPISGHATLYWYQQILGQGPKLLIQFQNNGVVDDSQLPKDRFSAERLKGVDSTLKIQPAKLEDSAVYLCASSLGTPLDYGYTFGSGTRLTVV.

The V call is TRBV6-5, the J call TRBJ2-7; the D gene is possibly TRBD2 (6 bases). This CDR3 comprises 14 residues. Germline loops: CDR1 MNHEY, CDR2 SVGAGI. The ends were cut back, 2 bases at V and 4 bases at J, with 12 bases in the middle. The CDR3 is CASSYKEGIYEQYF. The DNA of the CDR3 is TGTGCCAGCAGTTACAAGGAGGGGATTTACGAGCAGTACTTC.

This chain connects TRBV28 to TRBJ1-5, with D tentatively TRBD1 (5 bases). Germline assignment: CDR1 MDHEN and CDR2 SYDVKM. This CDR3 is built from 12 residues. V lost 8 bases to trimming and J lost 5 bases, with 10 bases between them. CDR3 coding DNA: TGTGCCAGCTGTGACAGCGATCAGCCCCAGCATTTT. It encodes CASCDSDQPQHF. Using reference TRBV28 and TRBJ1-5 for the parts outside the CDR3, the full variable domain is DVKVTQSSRYLVKRTGEKVFLECVQDMDHENMFWYRQDPGLGLRLIYFSYDVKMKEKGDIPEGYSVSREKKERFSLILESASTNQTSMYLCASCDSDQPQHFGDGTRLSIL.

V and J are TRBV5-1 and TRBJ2-1, with D unresolved. The V gene's germline CDR1 is SGHRS and CDR2 YFSETQ. The CDR3 is 12 residues long. V was shortened by 6 bases and J by 5 bases, with 9 bases between the two germline ends. The CDR3 DNA follows: TGCGCCAGCACGTTAACAGACAATGAGCAGTTCTTC. Amino acid sequence: CASTLTDNEQFF.

This clone was counted only a few times. A much larger clone differs from this one at a single base, so this may be a read error. This specimen includes other DNA sequences encoding the same CDR3. The chain links TRBV5-4 to TRBJ1-2; D unclear. Germline V gene sequence: CDR1 SGHNT, CDR2 YYREEE (reference sequence). V lost 0 bases to trimming and J lost 6 bases, with 9 bases between them. The CDR3 spans 13 residues. The CDR3 nucleotides read TGTGCCAGCAGCTTGGCCGGGGTGGATGGCTACACCTTC. Amino acids: CASSLAGVDGYTF. Variable domain in full (rest from reference TRBV5-4 and TRBJ1-2): ETGVTQSPTHLIKTRGQQVTLRCSSQSGHNTVSWYQQALGQGPQFIFQYYREEENGRGNFPPRFSGLQFPNYSSELNVNALELDDSALYLCASSLAGVDGYTFGSGTRLTVV.

This clone was found once. The chain has TRBV5-1 and TRBJ1-4; D possibly corresponds to TRBD1 (6 bases). V lost 9 bases to trimming and J lost 4 bases, with 37 bases between them. Germline V gene data show CDR1 as SGHRS and CDR2 as YFSETQ. This CDR3 has 21 residues. CDR3 loop: CATFTGQGKILGRGGNEKLFF. For the CDR3, the DNA is TGCGCCACCTTCACCGGGCAGGGGAAGATTTTGGGGCGGGGGGGTAATGAAAAACTGTTTTTT.

This clone was found once. The chain combines TRBV19 with TRBJ1-1, with TRBD1 matching over 7 bases. The CDR3 length is 12 residues. V lost 8 bases, J lost 3 bases, and 3 bases stayed unmatched. CDR1 and CDR2 (germline): LNHDA, SQIVND (reference sequence). The CDR3 region is CASSTGYTEAFF. The CDR3 coding sequence is TGTGCCAGTTCGACAGGGTACACTGAAGCTTTCTTT.

About this clone: Other DNA variants within this sample encode the same CDR3. The chain uses TRBV5-1 and TRBJ2-3; D call uncertain. Germline V lookup: CDR1 SGHRS, CDR2 YFSETQ. Trimming pared 4 bases from V and 6 bases from J, leaving 9 bases between. The CDR3 has 12 residues. The CDR3 here is CASSPSTDTQYF. In DNA, the CDR3 is TGCGCCAGCAGCCCCTCTACCGATACGCAGTATTTT. The full variable domain, its missing parts supplied by reference TRBV5-1 and TRBJ2-3, is KAGVTQTPRYLIKTRGQQVTLSCSPISGHRSVSWYQQTPGQGLQFLFEYFSETQRNKGNFPGRFSGRQFSNSRSEMNVSTLELGDSALYLCASSPSTDTQYFGPGTRLTVL.

This clone was detected once. The CDR3 region is CASSAGTGGQPQHF. The CDR3 DNA reads TGTGCCAGCAGCGCCGGGACAGGGGGTCAGCCCCAGCATTTT. The chain joins TRBV9 to TRBJ1-5; 11 bases match TRBD1. V lost 3 bases, J lost 6 bases, and 2 bases stayed unmatched. This CDR3 region has 14 residues. Germline-derived CDR1 and CDR2 are SGDLS and YYNGEE.

The chain has TRBV15 and TRBJ1-1; the match to TRBD1 covers 9 bases. The CDR3 has 17 residues. Trimming took 1 base from V and 0 from J; bases not matched to a gene: 6. Germline CDR1 LNHNV, CDR2 YYDKDF (reference sequence). The CDR3 DNA follows: TGTGCCACCAGCAGAGCCGGGACAGGGCGGATGAACACTGAAGCTTTCTTT. It yields the protein CATSRAGTGRMNTEAFF.

This clone is a singleton in its sample. This rearrangement joins TRBV9 to TRBJ2-2; a weak D match, TRBD2 (6 bases). V was pared by 0 bases and J by 1 base, with 13 bases between. The germline V gene has CDR1 SGDLS and CDR2 YYNGEE. This CDR3 region has 17 residues. CDR3 DNA sequence: TGTGCCAGCAGCGTAGGTCAAGCGGGCCTGAACACCGGGGAGCTGTTTTTT. It yields the protein CASSVGQAGLNTGELFF.

In its sample, this clone was seen once. The chain is built from TRBV4-2 and TRBJ2-1; a possible D gene is TRBD2 (5 bases). CDR3 length: 15 residues. V was trimmed by 0 bases and J by 3 bases, leaving 9 bases between them. Germline values: CDR1 LGHNA, CDR2 YNFKEQ. CDR3 in DNA: TGTGCCAGCAGCCAAGATAGCGCGGACTACAATGAGCAGTTCTTC. Protein sequence: CASSQDSADYNEQFF.

The J gene is TRBJ2-7, the V gene TRBV4-3; weak D call: TRBD1 (6 bases). The CDR3 has 15 residues. The V end was cut by 0 bases, the J end by 4 bases, with 13 bases between. In germline, CDR1 is LGHNA, CDR2 YSLEER. The CDR3, as DNA: TGCGCCAGCAGCCAAGATGGTGGGGGCAGGTACGAGCAGTACTTC. It codes for CASSQDGGGRYEQYF.

The rearrangement uses TRBV7-8 and TRBJ2-4; TRBD1 agrees at 11 bases. The CDR3 covers 15 residues. V lost 5 bases to trimming and J lost 7 bases; unmatched junction nucleotides: 7. Per germline, CDR1 SGHVS and CDR2 FQNEAQ. CDR3 sequence reads: CASSDRDRGRNIQYF. The CDR3 DNA reads TGTGCCAGCAGCGACAGGGACAGGGGGAGGAACATTCAGTACTTC.

This clone has only one observation. The chain is built from TRBV6-4 and TRBJ1-1; D may be TRBD1 (5 bases). The V gene's germline CDR1 is MRHNA and CDR2 SNTAGT. The CDR3 has 15 residues. The germline V and J ends were trimmed by 6 bases and 8 bases, with 22 bases remaining between them. The CDR3 here is CASSHTASGPREAFF. CDR3 DNA: TGTGCCAGCAGCCACACGGCGTCAGGGCCCAGAGAAGCTTTCTTT.

This chain links TRBV5-1 with TRBJ2-7; D remains ambiguous. Trimming stripped 0 bases from V and 3 bases from J, with 13 bases between. There are 15 residues in the CDR3. CDR1 and CDR2 (germline): SGHRS, YFSETQ. CDR3 bases: TGCGCCAGCAGCTTGGAACCCCTGGTGAGCTACGAGCAGTACTTC. Protein product: CASSLEPLVSYEQYF.

The gene calls are TRBV7-9 and TRBJ2-3, with 8 bases identical to TRBD1. CDR3 length: 15 amino acids. CDR1 is SEHNR, CDR2 FQNEAQ, per germline (reference sequence). Germline trimming cut 2 bases from V and 4 bases from J; bases unmatched to any gene: 5. The CDR3 spells CASSLRQGSADTQYF. The CDR3 DNA reads TGTGCCAGCAGCTTACGACAGGGGTCAGCAGATACGCAGTATTTT. The full variable domain, completed using reference TRBV7-9 and TRBJ2-3, is DTGVSQNPRHKITKRGQNVTFRCDPISEHNRLYWYRQTLGQGPEFLTYFQNEAQLEKSRLLSDRFSAERPKGSFSTLEIQRTEQGDSAMYLCASSLRQGSADTQYFGPGTRLTVL.

The V gene is TRBV6-1, the J gene TRBJ1-2, with D perhaps TRBD1 (5 bases). The germline CDR1 and CDR2 sequences are MNHNS and SASEGT. This CDR3 has 14 residues. The V end lost 3 bases, the J end lost 0 bases, and 8 bases lay between the germline ends. The DNA for the CDR3 is TGTGCCAGCAGTGAGGGGGGAACTAACTATGGCTACACCTTC. Its protein product is CASSEGGTNYGYTF.

V is TRBV4-1 and J is TRBJ1-1; TRBD1 matches 10 bases. Trimming cost V 4 bases and J 0 bases; bases outside gene matches: 8. The CDR3 consists of 17 residues. CDR1 is MGHRA, CDR2 YSYEKL, per germline. The CDR3, as DNA: TGCGCCAGCAGCCCCGATGGGACAGGGGCGATGAACACTGAAGCTTTCTTT. It translates to CASSPDGTGAMNTEAFF.

In this sample, this clone turned up a few times. The chain recombines TRBV5-4 with TRBJ1-1; 7 bases fit TRBD1. V shed 4 bases, J shed 6 bases, and the junction held 12 bases outside the gene matches. The CDR3 extends over 15 amino acids. Germline CDR1 is SGHNT and CDR2 is YYREEE (reference sequence). The CDR3 spells CASSSTGALGAEAFF. The CDR3, as DNA: TGTGCCAGCAGCAGTACAGGGGCCCTTGGGGCTGAAGCTTTCTTT.

The chain combines TRBV5-6 with TRBJ1-5; TRBD1 matches at 8 bases. This CDR3 has 16 amino acids. V lost 1 base to trimming and J lost 9 bases; unmatched junction nucleotides: 12. Germline V gene data show CDR1 as SGHDT and CDR2 as YYEEEE. In DNA form, the CDR3 reads TGTGCCAGCAGCTTGCTGGGACAGGTCGATCGGGCGCCCCAGCATTTT. The encoded protein is CASSLLGQVDRAPQHF.

The V call is TRBV2, the J call TRBJ2-5; TRBD1 matches at 8 bases. Germline V gene data show CDR1 as SNHLY and CDR2 as FYNNEI. With 6 bases clipped from V and 0 bases from J, the junction kept 9 bases outside the gene matches. The CDR3 totals 16 residues. The CDR3 nucleotides read TGTGCCAGCAGCAGCCCGGGGGACAGGAACCAAGAGACCCAGTACTTC. Its translation: CASSSPGDRNQETQYF.

The rearrangement uses TRBV5-4 and TRBJ1-3, with a possible D match to TRBD1 (5 bases). Trimming cost V 3 bases and J 2 bases, with 9 bases left between them. CDR1 is SGHNT and CDR2 is YYREEE in the germline V gene (reference sequence). The CDR3 is 14 amino acids. CDR3: CASSSQGAGNTIYF. CDR3 DNA: TGTGCCAGCAGCTCCCAAGGGGCTGGAAACACCATATATTTT.

The chain recombines TRBV11-2 with TRBJ1-2; perhaps TRBD1 as D (5 bases). This CDR3 region has 17 residues. Between the trimmed V and J ends, which lost 0 bases and 7 bases, there was a span of 21 bases. Germline V gene lookup returns CDR1 SGHAT and CDR2 FQNNGV. The CDR3 coding sequence is TGTGCCAGCAGCTTAGAAGGTCTGGGCAGGGAGGCGGCTGGCTACACCTTC. Translation gives CASSLEGLGREAAGYTF.